The rows below give T cell receptor beta chains drawn from one sample of a study of cytomegalovirus exposure and HLA in healthy donors. Using immunoSEQ multiplex PCR, the repertoire was profiled, and TCRdb retains in-frame clones only, with some absent. The sample consists of over 150,000 clones, 77% of them appearing once. Sequencing input: PBMCs. The receptors stem from a male donor in good health and CMV-seropositive. The CDR3 runs from the conserved cysteine through the conserved F or W. D genes are given only for firm matches. Part of the rows lack a size; the others show once, few, many or a class for expanded clones.

D: .
J: TRBJ1-1
size: .
V: TRBV28
CDR3: CASSSPRGGTNTEAFF
DNA: TGTGCCAGCAGTTCCCCCCGGGGGGGGACTAACACTGAAGCTTTCTTT

D: .
J: TRBJ1-3
size: once
V: TRBV6-1
CDR3: CASSYGNTIYF
DNA: TGTGCCAGCAGTTACGGGAACACCATATATTTT

D: .
J: TRBJ1-1
size: .
V: TRBV4-1
CDR3: CASSKPGGTVTEAFF
DNA: TGCGCCAGCAGCAAGCCGGGGGGTACCGTCACTGAAGCTTTCTTT

D: .
J: TRBJ2-7
size: .
V: TRBV6-1
CDR3: CASSEALYYEQYF
DNA: TGTGCCAGCAGTGAAGCGCTATACTACGAGCAGTACTTC

D: TRBD1
J: TRBJ1-2
size: .
V: TRBV25-1
CDR3: CAREGATNYGYTF
DNA: TGTGCCAGGGAGGGGGCCACTAACTATGGCTACACCTTC

D: TRBD2
J: TRBJ2-5
size: .
V: TRBV5-1
CDR3: CASSPPGSGGRETQYF
DNA: TGCGCCAGCAGCCCCCCGGGAAGCGGGGGTCGGGAGACCCAGTACTTC

D: .
J: TRBJ1-1
size: .
V: TRBV5-4
CDR3: CASSSGYTEAFF
DNA: TGTGCCAGCAGCTCAGGGTACACTGAAGCTTTCTTT

D: .
J: TRBJ1-5
size: few
V: TRBV7-2
CDR3: CASSLSSSGWGGQPQHF
DNA: TGTGCCAGCAGCTTAAGTTCTTCAGGGTGGGGAGGTCAGCCCCAGCATTTT

D: .
J: TRBJ2-6
size: .
V: TRBV19
CDR3: CASSLTSDRSGANVLTF
DNA: TGTGCCAGTAGTCTTACGTCTGACAGGTCTGGGGCCAACGTCCTGACTTTC

D: TRBD1
J: TRBJ1-2
size: .
V: TRBV7-9
CDR3: CASSLVGTGGAGYGYTF
DNA: TGTGCCAGCAGCTTAGTGGGGACAGGGGGCGCAGGCTATGGCTACACCTTC

D: .
J: TRBJ1-4
size: .
V: TRBV7-9
CDR3: CASSRNRDEKLFF
DNA: TGTGCCAGCAGCAGAAATCGGGATGAAAAACTGTTTTTT

D: .
J: TRBJ1-6
size: .
V: TRBV6-1
CDR3: CASSEDRVVNSPLHF
DNA: TGTGCCAGCAGTGAAGACAGGGTGGTTAATTCACCCCTCCACTTT

D: .
J: TRBJ2-3
size: once
V: TRBV9
CDR3: CASSVLDLPTDTQYF
DNA: TGTGCCAGCAGCGTACTAGATTTACCCACAGATACGCAGTATTTT

D: TRBD1
J: TRBJ1-5
size: .
V: TRBV4-3
CDR3: CASSTRTGEDQPQHF
DNA: TGCGCCAGCAGCACTCGGACAGGGGAGGATCAGCCCCAGCATTTT